A single sample is the source of the 22 T cell receptor beta chains below, sequenced in a study of cytomegalovirus exposure and HLA in healthy donors. Amplification used 60 Vbeta primers and 13 Jbeta primers. Method: immunoSEQ multiplex PCR; TCRdb's copy keeps in-frame clones and lacks some. This repertoire shows 90,000 or so clones, 75% to 85% found once; its top ten account for about 3.7%. Sequencing was performed on PBMCs. These receptors were collected from a man aged 25 to 45 in good health and CMV-seropositive.

This clone was seen just once. The V call is TRBV30, the J call TRBJ2-7, with D maybe TRBD2 (6 bases). The CDR3 spans 11 residues. Germline CDR1 GTSNPN, CDR2 SVGIG (reference sequence). Trimming cost V 8 bases and J 7 bases, with 15 bases left between them. CDR3 loop: CAQGLGIEQYF. The CDR3 DNA follows: TGTGCCCAGGGACTGGGGATAGAGCAGTACTTC.

The rearrangement uses TRBV7-9 and TRBJ2-1; 8 positions agree with TRBD1. CDR1 and CDR2 (germline): SEHNR, FQNEAQ (reference sequence). The CDR3 extends over 15 amino acids. The ends lost 4 bases at V and 0 bases at J; junction bases unmatched: 2. DNA for the CDR3: TGTGCCAGCAGCTCGGGACAGGACTCCTACAATGAGCAGTTCTTC. It translates to CASSSGQDSYNEQFF.

The rearrangement uses TRBV14 and TRBJ1-1, with 10 bases that match TRBD1. The CDR3 runs to 14 residues. J lost 5 bases, V lost 2 bases, and 2 bases had no gene match. Germline-derived CDR1 and CDR2 are SGHDN and FVKESK. For the CDR3, the DNA is TGTGCCAGCAGCCAACTGGACAGGGGGACTGAAGCTTTCTTT. Its protein product is CASSQLDRGTEAFF.

The V gene is TRBV27, the J gene TRBJ1-5, with a weak D call TRBD1 (5 bases). CDR1 is MNHEY, CDR2 SMNVEV, per germline (reference sequence). CDR3 length: 14 amino acids. Trimming cost V 8 bases and J 2 bases, with 13 bases left between them. The CDR3, as DNA: TGTGCCAGCCGAGGCGTACAGGGCAATCAGCCCCAGCATTTT. Amino acid sequence: CASRGVQGNQPQHF.

The chain carries TRBV29-1 and TRBJ2-1; D is ambiguous. The CDR3 contains 14 residues. Trimming stripped 1 base from V and 8 bases from J, with 15 bases between. Looked up from germline, CDR1 is SQVTM and CDR2 is ANQGSEA. The DNA of the CDR3 is TGCAGCGTTGAAGGGGCCCACCGTATGGATGAGCAGTTCTTC. Protein product: CSVEGAHRMDEQFF.

V gene TRBV28 combines with J gene TRBJ2-3, with 8 bases matching TRBD1. CDR3 size: 14 residues. From germline, CDR1 is MDHEN and CDR2 SYDVKM. Germline trimming cut 6 bases from V and 8 bases from J; bases unmatched to any gene: 10. The CDR3 here is CASRLQGDRGTQYF. In nucleotides, the CDR3 is TGTGCCAGCAGACTACAGGGGGATAGGGGTACGCAGTATTTT. The entire variable domain, with the rest obtained from reference TRBV28 and TRBJ2-3, is as follows: DVKVTQSSRYLVKRTGEKVFLECVQDMDHENMFWYRQDPGLGLRLIYFSYDVKMKEKGDIPEGYSVSREKKERFSLILESASTNQTSMYLCASRLQGDRGTQYFGPGTRLTVL.

Only a few counts were recorded for this clone. The genes are TRBV19 and TRBJ2-7, with D perhaps matching TRBD1 (5 bases). CDR1 and CDR2 (germline): LNHDA, SQIVND (reference sequence). The CDR3 totals 13 residues. Trimming left V 1 base short and J 7 bases short, with 11 bases between. Here the CDR3 reads CASSIASGIEQYF. As DNA, the CDR3 is TGTGCCAGTAGTATAGCTTCAGGGATAGAGCAGTACTTC.

V usage is TRBV6-6 and J usage is TRBJ2-1, with 8 bases aligning to TRBD1. Trimming cost V 8 bases and J 9 bases; bases outside gene matches: 15. CDR1 and CDR2 from the germline V gene are MNHNY and SVGAGI (reference sequence). The CDR3 runs to 15 residues. The CDR3 DNA is TGTGCCAGCGGGCATGGACAGGGTGGGTTCAGTGAGCAGTTCTTC. Its protein product is CASGHGQGGFSEQFF.

Points on this clone: Mismatch with germline at one junction end may stem from a read error. The genes are TRBV6-1 and TRBJ2-7; perhaps TRBD1 as D (5 bases). The germline CDR1 and CDR2 sequences are MNHNS and SASEGT. The CDR3 length is 13 residues. In DNA, the CDR3 is TGTGCCAGCCCTAGACAGAACTCCAACGAGCAGTACTTC. Translated: CASPRQNSNEQYF.

The chain has TRBV6-4 and TRBJ2-3, with 9 bases aligning to TRBD2. The CDR3 contains 16 residues. With V trimmed by 2 bases and J by 2 bases, 5 bases remained unmatched. Germline CDR1 MRHNA, CDR2 SNTAGT. The CDR3 protein is CASSDSPSGNTDTQYF. The CDR3 DNA reads TGTGCCAGCAGTGACAGCCCTAGCGGGAACACAGATACGCAGTATTTT.

The chain links TRBV5-1 to TRBJ2-4; 10 nucleotides agree with TRBD1. V shed 3 bases and J 0 bases; nucleotides not matched to a gene: 6. The CDR3 spans 17 residues. The germline V gene has CDR1 SGHRS and CDR2 YFSETQ. The CDR3 region is CASSYGGQGPAKNIQYF. The CDR3 region has the DNA TGCGCCAGCAGCTATGGGGGACAGGGGCCAGCCAAAAACATTCAGTACTTC.

This clone was seen only a few times. The chain is built from TRBV6-5 and TRBJ1-1; unclear D gene. The CDR3 loop spans 15 amino acids. Looked up from germline, CDR1 is MNHEY and CDR2 is SVGAGI. The V end lost 0 bases, the J end lost 0 bases, and 8 bases lay between the germline ends. The CDR3 here is CASSYSQRVNTEAFF. For the CDR3, the DNA is TGTGCCAGCAGTTACTCGCAACGGGTGAACACTGAAGCTTTCTTT.

DNA for the CDR3: TGTGCCAGCAGTTTTGGACAGGAGAGCACCGGGGAGCTGTTTTTT. It codes for CASSFGQESTGELFF. The chain recombines TRBV27 with TRBJ2-2, with TRBD1 matching over 7 bases. The V gene's germline CDR1 is MNHEY and CDR2 SMNVEV (reference sequence). The CDR3 has 15 residues. V lost 3 bases, J lost 4 bases, and 5 bases stayed unmatched.

The V call is TRBV7-2, the J call TRBJ2-1; the D is unclear. V lost 3 bases and J lost 8, with 11 bases in between. There are 13 residues in the CDR3. The germline V gene encodes CDR1 SGHTA and CDR2 FQGNSA. In nucleotides, the CDR3 is TGTGCCAGCAGCTTCGGTACTGTGGATGAGCAGTTCTTC. Its protein is CASSFGTVDEQFF.

The V call is TRBV5-4, the J call TRBJ1-2; TRBD1 might be the D (6 bases). Trimming took 0 bases from V and 5 from J, leaving 11 bases between them. CDR1 and CDR2 (germline): SGHNT, YYREEE (reference sequence). The CDR3 has 14 amino acids. The CDR3 nucleotides are TGTGCCAGCAGCTTGGAGGGGGATAGGTATGGCTACACCTTC. It encodes CASSLEGDRYGYTF.

V gene TRBV6-4 combines with J gene TRBJ2-1; 13 positions match TRBD2. V lost 0 bases and J lost 6; bases outside the gene matches: 2. CDR1 MRHNA and CDR2 SNTAGT come from the germline V gene. This CDR3 has 16 amino acids. CDR3 bases: TGTGCCAGCAGTGACTCTCGACTAGCGGGAGGCAATGAGCAGTTCTTC. Protein: CASSDSRLAGGNEQFF.

In its sample, this clone was seen a few times. The gene calls are TRBV4-3 and TRBJ2-6, with 9 bases lining up with TRBD1. The J segment lost 7 bases and the V segment lost 0 bases, leaving 7 bases of the junction unmatched. From germline, CDR1 is LGHNA and CDR2 YSLEER. The CDR3 consists of 17 residues. The CDR3 DNA is TGCGCCAGCAGCCAAGAAACAGGGGGCTTTGGAGCCAACGTCCTGACTTTC. The encoded protein is CASSQETGGFGANVLTF.

The chain employs TRBV7-9 and TRBJ1-2, with TRBD1 matching over 7 bases. The CDR3 extends over 16 amino acids. Trimming removed 6 bases from V and 7 bases from J; junction bases left unmatched: 17. Germline V CDR1 and CDR2: SEHNR, FQNEAQ (reference sequence). The CDR3 spells CASRLPESGGSFGYTF. DNA for the CDR3: TGTGCCAGCAGACTCCCGGAGTCAGGGGGATCTTTTGGCTACACCTTC. The full variable domain, in which reference TRBV7-9 and TRBJ1-2 provide the parts outside the CDR3, is DTGVSQNPRHKITKRGQNVTFRCDPISEHNRLYWYRQTLGQGPEFLTYFQNEAQLEKSRLLSDRFSAERPKGSFSTLEIQRTEQGDSAMYLCASRLPESGGSFGYTFGSGTRLTVV.

V gene TRBV30 combines with J gene TRBJ1-4; 9 bases are a match to TRBD1. Germline V CDR1 and CDR2: GTSNPN, SVGIG (reference sequence). Trimming cost V 2 bases and J 7 bases; bases outside gene matches: 2. The CDR3 loop spans 13 amino acids. The chain's CDR3 is CAWSTQGAEKLFF. CDR3 in DNA: TGTGCCTGGAGTACACAGGGGGCTGAAAAACTGTTTTTT.

This clone appeared a few times. The V call is TRBV5-3, the J call TRBJ2-7; the D is unclear. TRBV5-3 is an ORF, with its function uncertain. The CDR3 has 13 residues. Deletions cut 1 base from V and 5 bases from J, with 10 bases between. CDR3 amino acids: CARSLTTRHEQYF. CDR3 DNA sequence: TGTGCCAGAAGCTTGACGACTCGCCACGAGCAGTACTTC.

The chain has TRBV10-1 and TRBJ2-1, with 8 nucleotides matching TRBD2. CDR3 length equals 15 residues. Germline CDR1 is WNHNN and CDR2 is SYGVQD (reference sequence). J gave up 0 bases and V 6 bases, and 4 bases lay outside the gene matches. CDR3 region: CASSRGTSSYNEQFF. DNA for the CDR3: TGCGCCAGCAGCCGAGGGACTAGCTCCTACAATGAGCAGTTCTTC.

The chain carries TRBV29-1 and TRBJ2-5; a weak D match, TRBD2 (5 bases). V was shortened by 4 bases and J by 3 bases, with 9 bases between the two germline ends. CDR1 is SQVTM, CDR2 ANQGSEA, per germline. There are 12 residues in the CDR3. The CDR3 DNA is TGCAGCGTTGCTAGGACTGAAGAGACCCAGTACTTC. Encoded protein: CSVARTEETQYF. Drawing the rest from reference TRBV29-1 and TRBJ2-5, the complete variable domain is SAVISQKPSRDICQRGTSLTIQCQVDSQVTMMFWYRQQPGQSLTLIATANQGSEATYESGFVIDKFPISRPNLTFSTLTVSNMSPEDSSIYLCSVARTEETQYFGPGTRLLVL.